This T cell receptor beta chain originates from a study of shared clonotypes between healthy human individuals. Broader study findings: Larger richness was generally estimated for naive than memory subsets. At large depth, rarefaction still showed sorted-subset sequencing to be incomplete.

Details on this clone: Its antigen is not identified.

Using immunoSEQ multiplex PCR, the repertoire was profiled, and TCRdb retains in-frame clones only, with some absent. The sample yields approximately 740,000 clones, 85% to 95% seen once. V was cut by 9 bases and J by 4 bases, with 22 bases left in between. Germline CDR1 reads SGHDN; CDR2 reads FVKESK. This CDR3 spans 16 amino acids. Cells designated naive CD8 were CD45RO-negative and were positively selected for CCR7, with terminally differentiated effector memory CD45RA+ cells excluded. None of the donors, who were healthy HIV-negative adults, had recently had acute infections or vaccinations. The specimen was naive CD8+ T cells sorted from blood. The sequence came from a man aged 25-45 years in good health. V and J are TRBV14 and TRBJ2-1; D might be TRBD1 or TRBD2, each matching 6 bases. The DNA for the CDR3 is TGTGCCAGTTCAGCCTGGGGGCGGGACATTTACAATGAGCAGTTCTTC. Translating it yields CASSAWGRDIYNEQFF.